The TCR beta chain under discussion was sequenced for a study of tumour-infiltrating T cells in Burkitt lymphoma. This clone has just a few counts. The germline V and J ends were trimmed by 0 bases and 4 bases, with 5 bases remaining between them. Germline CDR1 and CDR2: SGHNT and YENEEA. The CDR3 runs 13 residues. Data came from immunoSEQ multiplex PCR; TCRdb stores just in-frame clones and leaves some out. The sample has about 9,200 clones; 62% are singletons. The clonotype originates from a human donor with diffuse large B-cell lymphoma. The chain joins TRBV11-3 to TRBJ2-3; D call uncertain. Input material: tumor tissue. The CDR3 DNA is TGTGCCAGCAGCTTAGAACCCCCAGATACGCAGTATTTT. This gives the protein CASSLEPPDTQYF.